This record looks at one T cell receptor (beta chain) sequence and its context. Data came from immunoSEQ multiplex PCR; TCRdb stores just in-frame clones and leaves some out. The repertoire holds roughly 100,000 clones, with more than 70% as singletons. The sample is drawn from a study of blood T cell repertoires in COVID-19. Background on the study: Spain, Italy and the United States supplied samples that represented acute and convalescent COVID-19.

V was cut by 5 bases and J by 1 base, with 14 bases left in between. CDR1 and CDR2 (germline): LNHDA, SQIVND (reference sequence). The CDR3 is made up of 15 amino acids. The chain uses TRBV19 and TRBJ2-5, with D tentatively TRBD2 (6 bases). This TCR came from a human donor in a cohort sampled during active COVID-19. The sequenced sample consisted of peripheral blood. For the CDR3, the DNA is TGTGCCAGTAGTTTCCTGCGGGGACCCCAAGAGACCCAGTACTTC. This codes for CASSFLRGPQETQYF.